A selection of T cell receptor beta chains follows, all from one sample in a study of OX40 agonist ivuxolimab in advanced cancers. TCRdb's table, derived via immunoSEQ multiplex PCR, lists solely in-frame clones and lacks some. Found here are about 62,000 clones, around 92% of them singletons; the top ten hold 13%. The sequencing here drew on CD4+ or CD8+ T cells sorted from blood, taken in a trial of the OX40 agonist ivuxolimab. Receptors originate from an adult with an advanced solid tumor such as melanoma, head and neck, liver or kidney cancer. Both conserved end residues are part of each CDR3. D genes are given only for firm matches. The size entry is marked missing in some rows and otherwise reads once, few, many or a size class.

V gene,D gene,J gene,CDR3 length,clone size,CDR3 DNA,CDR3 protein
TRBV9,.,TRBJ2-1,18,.,TGTGCCAGCACCCAGGGGCCCGAACTAGCCAAGGACTACAATGAGCAGTTCTTC,CASTQGPELAKDYNEQFF
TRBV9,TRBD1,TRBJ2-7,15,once,TGTGCCAGCAGCGGTGACAGGGCTCATCCCTACGAGCAGTACTTC,CASSGDRAHPYEQYF
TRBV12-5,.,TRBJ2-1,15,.,TGTGCTAGTGGTCCGGGGACCCGAACGGGCGATGAGCAGTTCTTC,CASGPGTRTGDEQFF
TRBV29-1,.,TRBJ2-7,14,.,TGCAGCGTTGTGTGGGGGGACCGGGACAATGAGCAGTACTTC,CSVVWGDRDNEQYF
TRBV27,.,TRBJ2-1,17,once,TGTGCCAGCAGTTTATCGATTGGGGGAGTCCCCTACAATGAGCAGTTCTTC,CASSLSIGGVPYNEQFF
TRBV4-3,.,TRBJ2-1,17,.,TGCGCCAGCAGCCAAGGTGTGTGGGGTAGCTCCTACAATGAGCAGTTCTTC,CASSQGVWGSSYNEQFF
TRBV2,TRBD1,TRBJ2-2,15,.,TGTGCCAGCACCGAGGGACAGGGGAACACCGGGGAGCTGTTTTTT,CASTEGQGNTGELFF
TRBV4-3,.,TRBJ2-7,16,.,TGCGCCAGCAGCCAAGAAGTTAGGGGGAGTCGGGACGAGCAGTACTTC,CASSQEVRGSRDEQYF
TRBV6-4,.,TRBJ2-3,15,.,TGTGCCAGCAGCCCATGGGACTCAAGCACAGATACGCAGTATTTT,CASSPWDSSTDTQYF
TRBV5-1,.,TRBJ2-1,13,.,TGCGCCAGCAGCTTGGCTACAGGTGATGAGCAGTTCTTC,CASSLATGDEQFF
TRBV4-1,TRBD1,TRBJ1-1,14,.,TGCGCCAGCAGCTTTTTTAGCGGGACAGCGGAAGCTTTCTTT,CASSFFSGTAEAFF
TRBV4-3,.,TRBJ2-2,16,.,TGCGCCAGCAGCCAAGTTAAGGGGGGAGACACCGGGGAGCTGTTTTTT,CASSQVKGGDTGELFF
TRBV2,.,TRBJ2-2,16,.,TGTGCCAGCAGTGAATTTCGGAGCCTACCCCCCGGGGAGCTGTTTTTT,CASSEFRSLPPGELFF
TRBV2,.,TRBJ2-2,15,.,TGTGCCAGCAGCCGGCAGGGAACGGACACCGGGGAGCTGTTTTTT,CASSRQGTDTGELFF
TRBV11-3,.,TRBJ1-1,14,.,TGTGCCAGCAGCCCAACAGTGATTCAAAGCGGAGCTTTCTTT,CASSPTVIQSGAFF
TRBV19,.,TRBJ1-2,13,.,TGTGCCAGTAGTATAGCCCCTAACTATGGCTACACCTTC,CASSIAPNYGYTF
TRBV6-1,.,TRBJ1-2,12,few,TGTGCCAGCAGTGAATTGGTCTATGGCTACACCTTC,CASSELVYGYTF
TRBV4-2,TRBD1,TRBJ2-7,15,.,TGTGCCAGCAGCCAAGATAGCCACAGGGGAGACGAGCAGTACTTC,CASSQDSHRGDEQYF
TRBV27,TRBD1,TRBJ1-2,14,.,TGTGCCAGCAGTTTATCCGGGACAGGGTATGGCTACACCTTC,CASSLSGTGYGYTF
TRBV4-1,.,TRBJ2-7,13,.,TGCGCCAGCAGCCATAATTCCGCCTACGAGCAGTACTTC,CASSHNSAYEQYF
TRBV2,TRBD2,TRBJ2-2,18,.,TGTGCCAGCAGTGAAGGCCTAGCGGCCTACCCCCGAACCGGGGAGCTGTTTTTT,CASSEGLAAYPRTGELFF
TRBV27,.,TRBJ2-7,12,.,TGTGCCAGCAGTTCGACCGGGGGCGAGCAGTACTTC,CASSSTGGEQYF
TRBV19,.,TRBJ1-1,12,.,TGTGCCAGTAGTTGGGGGAACACTGAAGCTTTCTTT,CASSWGNTEAFF
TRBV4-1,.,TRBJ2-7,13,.,TGCGCCAGCAGCCAAGTAGCCGCCTACGAGCAGTACTTC,CASSQVAAYEQYF
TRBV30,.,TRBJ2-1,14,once,TGTGCCTCTCTTTGTGGGCCCAGGTACAATGAGCAGTTCTTC,CASLCGPRYNEQFF
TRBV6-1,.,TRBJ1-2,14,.,TGTGCCAGCAGTGAGGAATGGGGCCCCTATGGCTACACCTTC,CASSEEWGPYGYTF
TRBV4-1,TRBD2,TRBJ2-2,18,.,TGCGCCAGCAGCACAAAAACAGCGACTAGCGGGGGTGCCGGGGAGCTGTTTTTT,CASSTKTATSGGAGELFF
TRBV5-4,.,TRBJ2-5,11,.,TGTGCCAGCAGCTTGTCAGGGGAACAGTACTTC,CASSLSGEQYF
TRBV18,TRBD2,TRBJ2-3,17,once,TGTGCCAGCTCAGCCGCCGGGACTAGCGGGGGGGCAGATACGCAGTATTTT,CASSAAGTSGGADTQYF
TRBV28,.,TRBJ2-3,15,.,TGTGCCAGCAGTTTAACGTCAGGCTTCACAGATACGCAGTATTTT,CASSLTSGFTDTQYF
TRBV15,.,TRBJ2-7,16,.,TGTGCCACCAGCAGAGTTGAGCAGGGCCCCATCTACGAGCAGTACTTC,CATSRVEQGPIYEQYF
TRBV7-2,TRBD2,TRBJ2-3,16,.,TGTGCCAGCAGCTTCCTAGCGGGAGGGCCGACAGATACGCAGTATTTT,CASSFLAGGPTDTQYF
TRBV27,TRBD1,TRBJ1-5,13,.,TGTGCCAGCAGTTTCAGGGGGGGTCAGCCCCAGCATTTT,CASSFRGGQPQHF
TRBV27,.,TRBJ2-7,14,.,TGTGCCAGCAGTTTAGCCAGAAACTCCTACGAGCAGTACTTC,CASSLARNSYEQYF
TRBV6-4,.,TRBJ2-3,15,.,TGTGCCAGCAGTGCCGAAAGCGGGAGCACAGATACGCAGTATTTT,CASSAESGSTDTQYF
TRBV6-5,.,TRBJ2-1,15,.,TGTGCCAGCAGTTACTCAGGGGGACTTACGGGTGAGCAGTTCTTC,CASSYSGGLTGEQFF
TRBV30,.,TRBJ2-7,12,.,TGTGCCTGGGAAGACGGATCCTACGAGCAGTACTTC,CAWEDGSYEQYF
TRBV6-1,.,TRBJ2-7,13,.,TGTGCCAGCAGTGAGGGGCCCTCCTACGAGCAGTACTTC,CASSEGPSYEQYF
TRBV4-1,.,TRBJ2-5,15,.,TGCGCCAGCAGCCAAGTTTTGAGGGGCCAAGAGACCCAGTACTTC,CASSQVLRGQETQYF
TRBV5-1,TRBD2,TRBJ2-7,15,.,TGCGCCAGCAGTCCTACTAGCGGGGGGGCCTACGAGCAGTACTTC,CASSPTSGGAYEQYF
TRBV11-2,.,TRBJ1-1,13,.,TGTGCCAGCAGCTTAGTTGGGAACACTGAAGCTTTCTTT,CASSLVGNTEAFF
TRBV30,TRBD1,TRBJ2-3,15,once,TGTGCCTGGACCTGGGGGACAGGGGGCACAGATACGCAGTATTTT,CAWTWGTGGTDTQYF
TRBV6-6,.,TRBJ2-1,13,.,TGTGCCAGCAGTTACGAGACCGGAATTGAGCAGTTCTTC,CASSYETGIEQFF
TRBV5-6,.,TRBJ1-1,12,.,TGTGCCAGCAGGTTCAGGTACACTGAAGCTTTCTTT,CASRFRYTEAFF
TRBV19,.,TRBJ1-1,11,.,TGTGCCAGTACAGCCGGGGGGTACGCTTTCTTT,CASTAGGYAFF
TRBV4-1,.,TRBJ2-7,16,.,TGCGCCAGCAGCCAAGAGACGGCTTCTCCTTCCTACGAGCAGTACTTC,CASSQETASPSYEQYF
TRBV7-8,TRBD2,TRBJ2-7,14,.,TGTGCCAGCAGCCGACTAGCGGGCAGCTACGAGCAGTACTTC,CASSRLAGSYEQYF
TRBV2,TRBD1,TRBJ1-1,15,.,TGTGCCAGCAGTCCCCAGTGGCAGGGGGACACTGAAGCTTTCTTT,CASSPQWQGDTEAFF
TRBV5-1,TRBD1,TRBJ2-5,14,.,TGCGCCAGCAGCCATAGGACAGGGGAGGAGACCCAGTACTTC,CASSHRTGEETQYF
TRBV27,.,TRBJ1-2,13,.,TGTGCCAGCAGCCTGACTCCAAACTATGGCTACACCTTC,CASSLTPNYGYTF
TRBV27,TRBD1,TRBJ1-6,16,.,TGTGCCAGCAGTGCGACAGGGCTCTCCTATAATTCACCCCTCCACTTT,CASSATGLSYNSPLHF
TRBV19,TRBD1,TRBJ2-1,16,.,TGTGCCAGTAGTATAGGAGCCGGGACAGGGGACAATGAGCAGTTCTTC,CASSIGAGTGDNEQFF
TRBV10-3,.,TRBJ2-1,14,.,TGTGCCATCAGTGACCGGGACACATACAATGAGCAGTTCTTC,CAISDRDTYNEQFF
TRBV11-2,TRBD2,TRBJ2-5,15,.,TGTGCCAGCAGCTACAAGCGGGACCGACAAGAGACCCAGTACTTC,CASSYKRDRQETQYF